This TCR beta chain appears in the sequencing data of a study of blood T cells in healthy people across ages. V was cut by 6 bases and J by 4 bases, with 12 bases left in between. Germline V gene lookup returns CDR1 MNHEY and CDR2 SVGEGT. CDR3 length: 14 amino acids. Using a J-beta primer mix together with a sample-barcoded 5' primer, a second PCR was run for roughly 6 to 12 cycles. TCRdb reanalysed the 5' RACE reads using MiXCR and keeps one entry per CDR3 protein. The sample lists about 570,000 distinct CDR3 sequences, 25% to 30% occurring once. Sequencing used blood. V and J are TRBV6-2 or TRBV6-3 and TRBJ1-4, with unresolved D. This clonotype originated in a woman between 65 and 79 years old in good health. The CDR3 reads CASRRGVNNEKLFF. CDR3 DNA: TGTGCCAGCAGACGCGGGGTTAATAATGAAAAACTGTTTTTT.